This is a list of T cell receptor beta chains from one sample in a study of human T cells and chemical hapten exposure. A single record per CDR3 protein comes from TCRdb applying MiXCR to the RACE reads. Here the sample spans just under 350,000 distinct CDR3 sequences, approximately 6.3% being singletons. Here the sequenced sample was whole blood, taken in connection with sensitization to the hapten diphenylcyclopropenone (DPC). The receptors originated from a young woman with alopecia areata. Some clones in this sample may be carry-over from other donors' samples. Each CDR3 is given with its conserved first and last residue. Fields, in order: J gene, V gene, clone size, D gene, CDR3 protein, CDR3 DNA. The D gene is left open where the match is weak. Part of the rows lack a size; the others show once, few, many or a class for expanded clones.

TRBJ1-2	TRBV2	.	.	CASSERGGNYGYTF	TGTGCCAGCAGTGAGAGGGGGGGCAACTATGGCTACACCTTC
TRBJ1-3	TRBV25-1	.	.	CASSGLGGGNTIYF	TGTGCCAGCAGTGGGCTGGGGGGTGGAAACACCATATATTTT
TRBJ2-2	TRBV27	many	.	CASSLQTSAGELFF	TGTGCCAGCAGTTTACAGACTAGTGCCGGGGAGCTGTTTTTT
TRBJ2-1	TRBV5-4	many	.	CASSSGTENEQFF	TGTGCCAGCAGCTCCGGGACGGAGAATGAGCAGTTCTTC
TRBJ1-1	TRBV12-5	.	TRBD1	CASGYGTGALNTEAFF	TGTGCTAGTGGTTACGGGACAGGAGCTTTGAACACTGAAGCTTTCTTT
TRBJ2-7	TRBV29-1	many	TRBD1	CSVQGGPYEQYF	TGCAGCGTTCAAGGGGGCCCCTACGAGCAGTACTTC
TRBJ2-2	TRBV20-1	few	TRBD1	CSARGQGPNTGELFF	TGCAGTGCTAGAGGACAGGGCCCAAACACCGGGGAGCTGTTTTTT
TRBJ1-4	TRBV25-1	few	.	CASSVGGVGEKLFF	TGTGCCAGCAGTGTAGGGGGGGTAGGGGAAAAACTGTTTTTT
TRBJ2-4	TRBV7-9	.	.	CASSFVDAKNIQYF	TGTGCCAGCAGCTTCGTGGACGCCAAAAACATTCAGTACTTC
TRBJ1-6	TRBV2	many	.	CASSELGGSPLHF	TGTGCCAGCAGTGAACTGGGGGGTTCACCCCTCCACTTT
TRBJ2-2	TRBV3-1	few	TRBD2	CASSPTSGIYTGELFF	TGTGCCAGCAGTCCGACTAGCGGCATTTACACCGGGGAGCTGTTTTTT
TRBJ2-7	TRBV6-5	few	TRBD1	CASSLDRTGPYEQYF	TGTGCCAGCAGTTTAGACCGGACAGGCCCCTACGAGCAGTACTTC
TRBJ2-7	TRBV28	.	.	CASRTTSLSEQYF	TGTGCCAGCAGGACTACCTCTCTCTCCGAGCAGTACTTC
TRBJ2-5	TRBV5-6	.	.	CASSLGGPASRWETQYF	TGTGCCAGCAGCTTGGGGGGTCCGGCTTCACGGTGGGAGACCCAGTACTTC
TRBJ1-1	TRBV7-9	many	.	CASSRENTEAFF	TGTGCCAGCAGCCGGGAGAACACTGAAGCTTTCTTT
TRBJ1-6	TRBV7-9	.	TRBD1	CASSLPGQGKNSPLHF	TGTGCCAGCAGCTTGCCGGGACAGGGAAAAAATTCACCCCTCCACTTT
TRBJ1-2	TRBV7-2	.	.	CASSSTEQGYGYTF	TGTGCCAGCAGCTCAACAGAACAGGGCTATGGCTACACCTTC
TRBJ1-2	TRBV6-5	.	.	CASSYSSVPDYGYTF	TGTGCCAGCAGTTACTCGAGCGTGCCCGACTATGGCTACACCTTC
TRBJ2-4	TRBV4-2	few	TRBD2	CASSRERGSGSIQYF	TGTGCCAGCAGCCGGGAGCGGGGCTCCGGAAGCATTCAGTACTTC
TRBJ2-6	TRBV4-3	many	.	CASSQGAGILGANVLTF	TGCGCCAGCAGCCAAGGGGCAGGGATCCTTGGGGCCAACGTCCTGACTTTC
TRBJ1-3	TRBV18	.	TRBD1	CASSPRDSDSGNTIYF	TGTGCCAGCTCACCCCGGGACAGCGACTCTGGAAACACCATATATTTT
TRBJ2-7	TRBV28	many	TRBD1	CASSFRDRVYEQYF	TGTGCCAGCAGTTTCCGGGACAGGGTCTACGAGCAGTACTTC
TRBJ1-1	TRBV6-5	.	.	CASSLAEMYTEAFF	TGTGCCAGCAGCCTAGCGGAAATGTACACTGAAGCTTTCTTT
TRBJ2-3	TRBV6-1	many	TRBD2	CASTYSGGADTQYF	TGTGCCAGCACCTATAGCGGGGGGGCCGATACGCAGTATTTT
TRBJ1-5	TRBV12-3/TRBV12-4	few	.	CASSFFGQPQHF	TGTGCCAGCAGTTTTTTCGGCCAGCCCCAGCATTTT
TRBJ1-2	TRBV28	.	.	CASRYRVFPNYGYTF	TGTGCCAGCAGATACAGGGTTTTCCCTAACTATGGCTACACCTTC
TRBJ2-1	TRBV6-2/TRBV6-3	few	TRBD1	CASSYPKIGTDYNEQFF	TGTGCCAGCAGTTACCCCAAAATAGGGACAGACTACAATGAGCAGTTCTTC
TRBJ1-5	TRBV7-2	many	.	CASSLERRRPQHF	TGTGCCAGCAGCTTGGAACGACGTCGGCCCCAGCATTTT
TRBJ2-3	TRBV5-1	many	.	CASSTGGSTDTQYF	TGCGCCAGCAGCACGGGGGGCAGCACAGATACGCAGTATTTT
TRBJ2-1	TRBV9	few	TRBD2	CASSPGGGYNEQFF	TGTGCCAGCAGCCCGGGCGGGGGGTACAATGAGCAGTTCTTC
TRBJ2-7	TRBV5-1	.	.	CASSAEGRSNEQYF	TGCGCCAGCAGCGCGGAGGGCAGGTCCAACGAGCAGTACTTC
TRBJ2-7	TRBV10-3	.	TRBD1	CAVGDRVGEQYF	TGTGCCGTCGGGGACAGGGTAGGCGAGCAGTACTTC
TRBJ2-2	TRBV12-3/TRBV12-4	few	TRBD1	CATRRGLYVIGELFF	TGTGCCACACGCAGGGGGCTTTATGTGATCGGGGAGCTGTTTTTT
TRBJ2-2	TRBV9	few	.	CASRQNRDGELFF	TGTGCCAGCAGGCAAAACAGGGACGGGGAGCTGTTTTTT
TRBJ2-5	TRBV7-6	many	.	CASSFIQETQYF	TGTGCCAGCAGCTTTATCCAAGAGACCCAGTACTTC
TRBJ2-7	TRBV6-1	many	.	CASSEFFSHEQYF	TGTGCCAGCAGTGAATTCTTTTCTCACGAGCAGTACTTC